The 25 T cell receptor beta chains reported below all come from one sample, sequenced in a study of T cell changes during pregnancy in multiple sclerosis (dated by TCRdb to 2018 to 2020). To prepare the library, the immunoSEQ multiplex PCR assay was applied. Not all clones reach the TCRdb copy of this immuneACCESS table, which keeps in-frame sequences only. Checked studies attribute under half of the gap to unresolved V genes and leave the rest unexplained. This sample lists roughly 31,000 clones; about 88% were detected once. The top ten hold about 8% of the sample. The sequencing used CD8+ T cells from peripheral blood mononuclear cells, collected before pregnancy. These receptors originate from a female donor with multiple sclerosis, enrolled in a pregnancy study.

The chain recombines TRBV11-2 with TRBJ2-7; D uncertain. This CDR3 is built from 12 residues. Trimming removed 4 bases at V and 2 bases at J, with 6 bases between. Germline loops: CDR1 SGHAT, CDR2 FQNNGV. The CDR3 sequence is CASSSTPYEQYF. For the CDR3, the DNA is TGTGCCAGCAGCTCCACACCCTACGAGCAGTACTTC.

This chain connects TRBV6-6 to TRBJ1-1, with D perhaps matching TRBD1 (5 bases). Trimming removed 0 bases from V and 5 bases from J, with 10 bases in between. CDR3 length equals 14 residues. Germline V gives CDR1 MNHNY, CDR2 SVGAGI (reference sequence). The CDR3 sequence: CASSYSGESTEAFF. The CDR3 DNA sequence: TGTGCCAGCAGTTACTCAGGGGAATCGACTGAAGCTTTCTTT.

This clone was seen a few times. This chain connects TRBV27 to TRBJ1-4; the D is unclear. CDR1 is MNHEY and CDR2 is SMNVEV in the germline V gene (reference sequence). Between the trimmed V and J ends, which lost 6 bases and 5 bases, there was a span of 4 bases. This CDR3 has 11 amino acids. The CDR3 nucleotides read TGTGCCAGCAGAACAAATGAAAAACTGTTTTTT. Residues: CASRTNEKLFF.

The chain carries TRBV7-3 and TRBJ2-7; tentative D call: TRBD1 (6 bases). The germline V gene encodes CDR1 SGHTA and CDR2 FQGTGA. This CDR3 contains 13 residues. V gave up 5 bases and J gave up 3 bases, with 11 bases separating them. The CDR3 bases are TGTGCCAGCAGCCCGGCGGACAGCTACGAGCAGTACTTC. Encoded protein: CASSPADSYEQYF.

V and J are TRBV6-4 and TRBJ1-6; D is unresolved. Trimming pared 2 bases from V and 9 bases from J, leaving 11 bases between. CDR1 is MRHNA, CDR2 SNTAGT, per germline. CDR3 length equals 14 residues. The CDR3 DNA reads as TGTGCCAGCAGTGACGGGGAGTCGGGTTCACCCCTCCACTTT. It yields the protein CASSDGESGSPLHF.

This clone has just one count. The J gene is TRBJ1-1, the V gene TRBV4-1; D uncertain. V lost 1 base and J 8 bases, leaving 14 bases between the germline ends. Germline CDR1 reads MGHRA; CDR2 reads YSYEKL. The CDR3 loop spans 14 amino acids. The chain's CDR3 is CASSQGPLTREAFF. DNA of the CDR3: TGCGCCAGCAGCCAAGGTCCACTCACCCGGGAAGCTTTCTTT.

The genes are TRBV30 and TRBJ1-5, with D perhaps matching TRBD1 (6 bases). Trimming pared 1 base from V and 5 bases from J, leaving 9 bases between. The CDR3 has 13 amino acids. Germline assignment: CDR1 GTSNPN and CDR2 SVGIG (reference sequence). CDR3 sequence: CAWSARGDQPQHF. The CDR3 nucleotides read TGTGCCTGGAGTGCCAGGGGTGATCAGCCCCAGCATTTT.

This clone has only a few counts. This rearrangement joins TRBV2 to TRBJ1-5; 8 bases are shared with TRBD1. The CDR3 consists of 13 residues. The germline V gene has CDR1 SNHLY and CDR2 FYNNEI. Trimming removed 10 bases from V and 4 bases from J; junction bases left unmatched: 6. As DNA, the CDR3 is TGTGCCACTAAAGACAGGGGAAATCAGCCCCAGCATTTT. Translated, it gives CATKDRGNQPQHF.

V and J are TRBV4-1 and TRBJ1-4, with D perhaps matching TRBD1 (5 bases). Germline V gene sequence: CDR1 MGHRA, CDR2 YSYEKL. V was trimmed by 4 bases and J by 0 bases, leaving 15 bases between them. The CDR3 sequence is 17 residues long. DNA for the CDR3: TGCGCCAGCAGCCCGGACCCGGGGGGAGCAACTAATGAAAAACTGTTTTTT. It translates to CASSPDPGGATNEKLFF.

The chain links TRBV11-2 to TRBJ1-1; D might be TRBD1 (5 bases). Trimming pared 0 bases from V and 0 bases from J, leaving 11 bases between. Germline lookup yields CDR1 SGHAT and CDR2 FQNNGV. This CDR3 contains 16 residues. The CDR3 region has the DNA TGTGCCAGCAGCTTAGACTTCCCAGGGCTGAACACTGAAGCTTTCTTT. It yields the protein CASSLDFPGLNTEAFF.

The chain links TRBV7-2 to TRBJ2-7; 13 positions agree with TRBD2. Trimming cost V 5 bases and J 1 base; bases outside gene matches: 8. The CDR3 loop spans 17 amino acids. Germline V CDR1 and CDR2: SGHTA, FQGNSA. In DNA, the CDR3 is TGTGCCAGCAGCACCTGGACTAGCGGGGGTTTGTCCTACGAGCAGTACTTC. Translating it yields CASSTWTSGGLSYEQYF.

The chain combines TRBV10-3 with TRBJ2-3; 8 bases line up with TRBD1. The germline CDR1 and CDR2 sequences are ENHRY and SYGVKD. V lost 10 bases, J lost 3 bases, and 6 bases stayed unmatched. The CDR3 contains 13 residues. CDR3 coding DNA: TGTGCCAGCGGGACAGGCGGGACAGATACGCAGTATTTT. The encoded protein is CASGTGGTDTQYF.

With respect to this clone: A much larger clone differs from this one at a single base, so this may be a read error. CDR3 in amino acids: CASSDLAGGPDTQYF. The DNA of the CDR3 is TGTGCCAGCAGTGACCTAGCGGGGGGGCCAGATACGCAGTATTTT. J is TRBJ2-3 and V is TRBV6-1; 12 bases are a match to TRBD2. Germline V gives CDR1 MNHNS, CDR2 SASEGT. This CDR3 has 15 amino acids. Trimming at V came to 3 bases and at J to 4 bases, leaving 2 bases not matched to a gene.

This rearrangement joins TRBV9 to TRBJ2-7; perhaps TRBD1 as D (6 bases). The CDR3 is made up of 16 amino acids. V was clipped by 3 bases and J by 0 bases, with 16 bases between them. Germline V gene sequence: CDR1 SGDLS, CDR2 YYNGEE. The CDR3 spells CASSANRDFPSYEQYF. CDR3 coding DNA: TGTGCCAGCAGCGCCAACAGGGATTTTCCCTCCTACGAGCAGTACTTC.

This chain joins TRBV7-6 and TRBJ2-5; D is perhaps TRBD2 (5 bases). There are 15 residues in the CDR3. V gave up 0 bases and J gave up 4 bases, with 12 bases separating them. Germline CDR1 is SGHVS and CDR2 is FNYEAQ. The DNA for the CDR3 is TGTGCCAGCAGCTTAGCGGCGAGCCGGGGAGAGACCCAGTACTTC. Translated: CASSLAASRGETQYF.

This chain joins TRBV7-9 and TRBJ1-1, with D possibly matching TRBD1 (5 bases). The CDR3 covers 11 residues. V shed 5 bases and J shed 7 bases, with 8 bases lying between them. In germline, CDR1 is SEHNR, CDR2 FQNEAQ (reference sequence). The CDR3 DNA sequence: TGTGCCAGCAGCCACGACAGTGAAGCTTTCTTT. As protein: CASSHDSEAFF.

The chain joins TRBV12-5 to TRBJ1-1; D possibly corresponds to TRBD1 (5 bases). The V gene lost 4 bases and the J gene lost 4 bases, with 7 bases spanning the gap. Germline V CDR1 and CDR2: LGHNT, FRNRAP. The CDR3 has 12 amino acids. CDR3 protein: CASGYDSTEAFF. The CDR3 DNA reads as TGTGCTAGTGGTTACGACAGCACTGAAGCTTTCTTT.

The chain carries TRBV10-2 and TRBJ2-2; 14 bases line up with TRBD2. V was pared by 7 bases and J by 6 bases, with 7 bases of the junction left unmatched. The CDR3 spans 16 residues. Germline values: CDR1 WSHSY, CDR2 SAAADI. In DNA form, the CDR3 reads TGCGCCAGCACTGGGACTAGCGGGAGAATGGCCGGGGAGCTGTTTTTT. Translating gives CASTGTSGRMAGELFF.

The chain couples TRBV7-9 to TRBJ2-3, with TRBD2 identical over 9 bases. V dropped 5 bases and J dropped 5; count of bases not matched to a gene: 11. The V gene's germline CDR1 is SEHNR and CDR2 FQNEAQ (reference sequence). The CDR3 sequence is 16 residues long. The CDR3 loop is CASSPLRGGLGDTQYF. CDR3 nucleotides: TGTGCCAGCAGCCCGCTGCGGGGGGGCCTGGGAGATACGCAGTATTTT. The whole variable domain, remainder taken from reference TRBV7-9 and TRBJ2-3, is DTGVSQNPRHKITKRGQNVTFRCDPISEHNRLYWYRQTLGQGPEFLTYFQNEAQLEKSRLLSDRFSAERPKGSFSTLEIQRTEQGDSAMYLCASSPLRGGLGDTQYFGPGTRLTVL.

The gene calls are TRBV6-1 and TRBJ2-7; no firm D call. The V end was cut by 3 bases, the J end by 4 bases, with 16 bases between. The CDR3 length is 15 residues. Germline V CDR1 and CDR2: MNHNS, SASEGT. Here the CDR3 reads CASSESVSPNYEQYF. In DNA form, the CDR3 reads TGTGCCAGCAGTGAGTCGGTATCTCCCAATTACGAGCAGTACTTC.

V gene TRBV9 combines with J gene TRBJ2-1, with no clear D. The V gene lost 4 bases and the J gene lost 5 bases, with 7 bases spanning the gap. The CDR3 sequence is 12 residues long. Germline V CDR1 and CDR2: SGDLS, YYNGEE. CDR3 DNA: TGTGCCAGCAGCAAGCAGGACAATGAGCAGTTCTTC. Its protein is CASSKQDNEQFF.

This rearrangement joins TRBV19 to TRBJ1-5, with D possibly matching TRBD1 (5 bases). Germline loops: CDR1 LNHDA, CDR2 SQIVND (reference sequence). Trimming took 3 bases from V and 2 from J, leaving 8 bases between them. This CDR3 has 14 amino acids. The CDR3 coding sequence is TGTGCCAGTAGTATCAGGGATGGCAATCAGCCCCAGCATTTT. This translates into CASSIRDGNQPQHF. Using reference TRBV19 and TRBJ1-5 for the parts outside the CDR3, the full variable domain is DGGITQSPKYLFRKEGQNVTLSCEQNLNHDAMYWYRQDPGQGLRLIYYSQIVNDFQKGDIAEGYSVSREKKESFPLTVTSAQKNPTAFYLCASSIRDGNQPQHFGDGTRLSIL.

This CDR3 is CASSPGLALSSYNEQFF. The CDR3 coding sequence is TGCGCCAGCAGCCCGGGACTAGCGTTAAGCTCCTACAATGAGCAGTTCTTC. This sequence joins TRBV5-1 and TRBJ2-1, with 10 bases lining up with TRBD2. This CDR3 is 17 amino acids long. Germline V gene lookup returns CDR1 SGHRS and CDR2 YFSETQ. With V trimmed by 4 bases and J by 0 bases, 7 bases remained unmatched. Based on the CDR3 plus reference TRBV5-1 and TRBJ2-1, the full variable domain is KAGVTQTPRYLIKTRGQQVTLSCSPISGHRSVSWYQQTPGQGLQFLFEYFSETQRNKGNFPGRFSGRQFSNSRSEMNVSTLELGDSALYLCASSPGLALSSYNEQFFGPGTRLTVL.

The chain's CDR3 is CASSSLPDRAYEQYF. As DNA, the CDR3 is TGTGCCAGCAGTTCCCTCCCCGACAGGGCCTACGAGCAGTACTTC. The chain combines TRBV28 with TRBJ2-7; 7 positions agree with TRBD1. The CDR3 has 15 amino acids. Germline V lookup: CDR1 MDHEN, CDR2 SYDVKM. V shed 4 bases and J 2 bases; nucleotides not matched to a gene: 8.

This chain connects TRBV7-9 to TRBJ1-1, with 10 bases fitting TRBD1. Germline V gene sequence: CDR1 SEHNR, CDR2 FQNEAQ (reference sequence). Trimming at V came to 5 bases and at J to 5 bases, leaving 8 bases not matched to a gene. CDR3 length: 15 amino acids. CDR3 coding DNA: TGTGCCAGCAGCCCGGGACAGGGGACTCGAACTGAAGCTTTCTTT. It specifies CASSPGQGTRTEAFF.